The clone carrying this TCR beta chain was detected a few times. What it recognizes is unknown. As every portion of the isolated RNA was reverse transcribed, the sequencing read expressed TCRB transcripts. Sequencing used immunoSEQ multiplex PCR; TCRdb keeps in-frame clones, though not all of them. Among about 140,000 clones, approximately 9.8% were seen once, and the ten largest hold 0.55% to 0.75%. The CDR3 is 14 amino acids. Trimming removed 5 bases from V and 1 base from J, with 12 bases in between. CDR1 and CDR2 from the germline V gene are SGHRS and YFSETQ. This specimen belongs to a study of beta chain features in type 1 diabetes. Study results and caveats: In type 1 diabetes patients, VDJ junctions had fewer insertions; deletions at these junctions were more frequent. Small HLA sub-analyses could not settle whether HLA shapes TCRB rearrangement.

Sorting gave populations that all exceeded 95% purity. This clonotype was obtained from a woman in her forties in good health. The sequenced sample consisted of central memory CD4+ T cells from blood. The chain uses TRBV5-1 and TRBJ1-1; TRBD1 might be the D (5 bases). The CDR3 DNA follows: TGCGCCAGCAGGGCCCCCCAGGGGAACACTGAAGCTTTCTTT. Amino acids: CASRAPQGNTEAFF.